This passage covers 10 T cell receptor beta chains from one sample sequenced in a study of beta chain features in type 1 diabetes. Expressed TCRB transcripts were sequenced because the entire RNA isolate underwent reverse transcription. Profiling relied on immunoSEQ multiplex PCR, and the TCRdb table lists in-frame clones only, not all of them. The sample includes hundreds of thousands of clones, roughly a sixth of them seen just once. Sequenced sample: naive CD4+ T cells from blood. These receptors were obtained from a man aged 18 to 30 in good health.

This chain connects TRBV18 to TRBJ1-3, with D possibly matching TRBD1 (5 bases). V gave up 5 bases and J gave up 3 bases, with 17 bases separating them. Germline assignment: CDR1 KGHSH and CDR2 LQKENI. CDR3 length: 16 residues. This CDR3 is CASSLNRRGVGNTIYF. CDR3 nucleotide sequence: TGTGCCAGCTCATTAAACAGGCGAGGTGTTGGAAACACCATATATTTT.

This clone was detected only once. The chain uses TRBV6-5 and TRBJ2-3; 9 bases are shared with TRBD1. CDR3 length equals 13 residues. Unmatched junction bases numbered 6, after V lost 7 bases and J lost 7 bases. CDR1 is MNHEY, CDR2 SVGAGI, per germline. The CDR3 DNA follows: TGTGCCAGCACAAGACAGGGGGAGTATACGCAGTATTTT. This translates into CASTRQGEYTQYF.

The chain uses TRBV7-2 and TRBJ1-1; TRBD1 agrees at 8 bases. Looked up from germline, CDR1 is SGHTA and CDR2 is FQGNSA. Trimming removed 5 bases from V and 1 base from J; junction bases left unmatched: 6. The CDR3 length is 15 residues. CDR3 sequence reads: CASSGTGTGNTEAFF. In DNA form, the CDR3 reads TGTGCCAGCAGCGGAACCGGGACAGGGAACACTGAAGCTTTCTTT. Looking up the rest from reference TRBV7-2 and TRBJ1-1 gives the full variable domain: GAGVSQSPSNKVTEKGKDVELRCDPISGHTALYWYRQSLGQGLEFLIYFQGNSAPDKSGLPSDRFSAERTGGSVSTLTIQRTQQEDSAVYLCASSGTGTGNTEAFFGQGTRLTVV.

The chain carries TRBV7-3 and TRBJ2-3, with a tentative D call TRBD1 (6 bases). Trimming removed 0 bases from V and 4 bases from J, with 14 bases in between. Germline CDR1 and CDR2: SGHTA and FQGTGA. This CDR3 region has 16 residues. This CDR3 is CASSLTPGERSDTQYF. CDR3 nucleotide sequence: TGTGCCAGCAGCTTAACGCCAGGGGAGAGATCAGATACGCAGTATTTT.

V gene TRBV9 combines with J gene TRBJ1-5, with D unresolved. The CDR3 totals 13 residues. The germline V gene has CDR1 SGDLS and CDR2 YYNGEE. V was clipped by 2 bases and J by 3 bases, with 6 bases between them. The CDR3 spells CASSVSYNQPQHF. DNA of the CDR3: TGTGCCAGCAGCGTGAGTTACAATCAGCCCCAGCATTTT.

The chain joins TRBV19 to TRBJ1-1; maybe TRBD1 (5 bases). The CDR3 loop spans 15 amino acids. CDR1 LNHDA and CDR2 SQIVND come from the germline V gene (reference sequence). Deletions cut 5 bases from V and 1 base from J, with 14 bases between. The CDR3, as DNA: TGTGCCAGTAGTCTTGCACAGGCCTCGAACACTGAAGCTTTCTTT. This codes for CASSLAQASNTEAFF.

This chain's CDR3 is CASSVDQLRYTF. The CDR3 DNA is TGTGCCAGCAGCGTAGACCAGTTGCGCTACACCTTC. The V call is TRBV9, the J call TRBJ1-2; no clear D gene. There are 12 residues in the CDR3. Trimming took off 0 bases at V and 9 bases at J, with 9 bases between the two ends. CDR1 is SGDLS and CDR2 is YYNGEE in the germline V gene.

The CDR3 spells CASSAASYGTDTQYF. In DNA form, the CDR3 reads TGTGCCAGCAGTGCCGCTAGCTACGGCACAGATACGCAGTATTTT. The chain combines TRBV2 with TRBJ2-3, with D possibly matching TRBD2 (5 bases). The germline V and J ends were trimmed by 4 bases and 1 base, with 12 bases remaining between them. The CDR3 totals 15 residues. The germline gives CDR1 SNHLY, CDR2 FYNNEI.

The CDR3 DNA sequence: TGCGCCAGCAGCTCTGCCGCTCCAGGAAACACCATATATTTT. It encodes CASSSAAPGNTIYF. The chain recombines TRBV5-1 with TRBJ1-3; D ambiguous. The germline V gene encodes CDR1 SGHRS and CDR2 YFSETQ. Trimming pared 3 bases from V and 4 bases from J, leaving 11 bases between. The CDR3 spans 14 residues.

V is TRBV18 and J is TRBJ1-4; 9 positions match TRBD1. With 4 bases clipped from V and 5 bases from J, the junction kept 5 bases outside the gene matches. Germline CDR1 is KGHSH and CDR2 is LQKENI. The CDR3 extends over 15 amino acids. Written as DNA, the CDR3 is TGTGCCAGCTCACGACCGGGACAGGGAAATGAAAAACTGTTTTTT. Protein: CASSRPGQGNEKLFF. The full variable domain, its missing parts supplied by reference TRBV18 and TRBJ1-4, is NAGVMQNPRHLVRRRGQEARLRCSPMKGHSHVYWYRQLPEEGLKFMVYLQKENIIDESGMPKERFSAEFPKEGPSILRIQQVVRGDSAAYFCASSRPGQGNEKLFFGSGTQLSVL.